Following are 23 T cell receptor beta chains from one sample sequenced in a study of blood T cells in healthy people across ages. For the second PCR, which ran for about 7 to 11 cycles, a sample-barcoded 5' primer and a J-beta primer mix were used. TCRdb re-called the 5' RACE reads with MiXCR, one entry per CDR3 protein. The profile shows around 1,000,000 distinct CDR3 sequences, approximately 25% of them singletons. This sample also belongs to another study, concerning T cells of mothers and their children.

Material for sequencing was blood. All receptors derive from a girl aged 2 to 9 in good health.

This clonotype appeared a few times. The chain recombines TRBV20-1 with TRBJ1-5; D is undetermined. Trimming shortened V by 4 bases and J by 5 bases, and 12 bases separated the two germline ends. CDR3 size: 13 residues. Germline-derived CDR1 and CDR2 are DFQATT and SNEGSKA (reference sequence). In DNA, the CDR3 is TGCAGTGCTAACGCGGACGGAGATCAGCCCCAGCATTTT. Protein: CSANADGDQPQHF.

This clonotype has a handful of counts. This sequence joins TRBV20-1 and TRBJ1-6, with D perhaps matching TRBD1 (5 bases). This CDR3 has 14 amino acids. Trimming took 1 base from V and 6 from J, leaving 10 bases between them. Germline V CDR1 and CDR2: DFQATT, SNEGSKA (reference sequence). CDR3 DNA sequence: TGCAGTGCTAGAGGGTTGACAGCTAATTCACCCCTCCACTTT. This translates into CSARGLTANSPLHF.

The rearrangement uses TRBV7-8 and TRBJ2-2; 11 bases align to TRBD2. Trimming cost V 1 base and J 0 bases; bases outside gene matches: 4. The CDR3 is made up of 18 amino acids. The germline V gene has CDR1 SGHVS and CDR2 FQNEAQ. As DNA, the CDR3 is TGTGCCAGCAGCTTAGTAGGGACTAGCGGTGCGAACACCGGGGAGCTGTTTTTT. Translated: CASSLVGTSGANTGELFF.

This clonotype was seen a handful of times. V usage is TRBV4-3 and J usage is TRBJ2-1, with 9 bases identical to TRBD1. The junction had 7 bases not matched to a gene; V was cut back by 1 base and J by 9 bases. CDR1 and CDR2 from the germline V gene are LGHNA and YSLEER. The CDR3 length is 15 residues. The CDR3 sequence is CASSQGGTGSVEQFF. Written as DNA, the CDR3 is TGCGCCAGCAGCCAAGGGGGGACAGGGTCGGTTGAGCAGTTCTTC.

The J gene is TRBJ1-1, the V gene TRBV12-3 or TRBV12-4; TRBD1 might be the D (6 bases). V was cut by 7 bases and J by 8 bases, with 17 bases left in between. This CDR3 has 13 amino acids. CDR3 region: CASTGAGSVEAFF. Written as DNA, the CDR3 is TGTGCCAGCACAGGGGCCGGGTCAGTCGAAGCTTTCTTT.

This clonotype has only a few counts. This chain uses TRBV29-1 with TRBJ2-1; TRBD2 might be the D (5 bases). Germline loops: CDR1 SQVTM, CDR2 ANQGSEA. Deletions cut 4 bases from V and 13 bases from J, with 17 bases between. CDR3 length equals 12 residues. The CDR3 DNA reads TGCAGCGTTGGGCCAGCCGGACTCCATCAGTTCTTC. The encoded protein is CSVGPAGLHQFF.

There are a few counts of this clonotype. The CDR3 sequence: CASSPWGYDEQYF. The CDR3 nucleotides are TGTGCCAGCAGCCCCTGGGGGTATGACGAGCAGTACTTC. The J gene is TRBJ2-5, the V gene TRBV7-9, with D perhaps TRBD1 or TRBD2 (5 bases each). TRBJ2-7 explains the end of the DNA better; the J call may be wrong. The germline CDR1 and CDR2 sequences are SEHNR and FQNEAQ (reference sequence). The CDR3 totals 13 residues.

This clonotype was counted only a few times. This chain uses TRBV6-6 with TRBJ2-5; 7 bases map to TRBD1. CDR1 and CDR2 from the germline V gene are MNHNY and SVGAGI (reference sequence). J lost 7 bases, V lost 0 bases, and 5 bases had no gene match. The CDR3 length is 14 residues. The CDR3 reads CASSYSTGVATQYF. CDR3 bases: TGTGCCAGCAGTTACTCTACAGGGGTCGCGACCCAGTACTTC.

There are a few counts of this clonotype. In DNA form, the CDR3 reads TGTGCCAGCAGCCCTTTGGGGGGCCCAAGCACAGATACGCAGTATTTT. Amino acid sequence: CASSPLGGPSTDTQYF. This sequence joins TRBV5-4 and TRBJ2-3, with D tentatively TRBD1 or TRBD2 (6 bases each). The CDR3 consists of 16 residues. Between the trimmed V and J ends, which lost 4 bases and 0 bases, there was a span of 15 bases. CDR1 and CDR2 from the germline V gene are SGHNT and YYREEE (reference sequence).

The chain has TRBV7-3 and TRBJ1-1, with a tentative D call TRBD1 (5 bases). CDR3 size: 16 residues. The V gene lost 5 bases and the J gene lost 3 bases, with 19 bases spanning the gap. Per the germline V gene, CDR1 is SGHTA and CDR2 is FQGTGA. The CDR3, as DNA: TGTGCCAGCAGCCCGGGTCCGGGGCTGTGGGACACTGAAGCTTTCTTT. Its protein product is CASSPGPGLWDTEAFF.

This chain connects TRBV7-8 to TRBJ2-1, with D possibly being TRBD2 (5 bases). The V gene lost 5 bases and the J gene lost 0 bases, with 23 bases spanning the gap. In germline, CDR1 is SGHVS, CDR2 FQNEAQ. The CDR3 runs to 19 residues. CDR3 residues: CASSPRGVARTISYNEQFF. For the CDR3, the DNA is TGTGCCAGCAGCCCTCGGGGAGTCGCGCGGACGATCTCCTACAATGAGCAGTTCTTC.

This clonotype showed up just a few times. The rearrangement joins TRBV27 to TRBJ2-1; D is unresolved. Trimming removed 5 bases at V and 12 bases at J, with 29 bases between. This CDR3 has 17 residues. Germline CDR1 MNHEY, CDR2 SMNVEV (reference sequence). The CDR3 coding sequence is TGTGCCAGCAGTCCCATTCCAACTGATAATGAGGTGTACGGGCAGTTCTTC. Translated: CASSPIPTDNEVYGQFF.

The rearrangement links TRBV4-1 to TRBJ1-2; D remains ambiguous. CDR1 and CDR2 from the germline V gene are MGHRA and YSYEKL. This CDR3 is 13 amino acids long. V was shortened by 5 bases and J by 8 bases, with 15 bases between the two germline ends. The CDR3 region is CASSEQGLRGYTF. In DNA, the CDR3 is TGCGCCAGCAGCGAACAAGGGCTCCGGGGCTACACCTTC.

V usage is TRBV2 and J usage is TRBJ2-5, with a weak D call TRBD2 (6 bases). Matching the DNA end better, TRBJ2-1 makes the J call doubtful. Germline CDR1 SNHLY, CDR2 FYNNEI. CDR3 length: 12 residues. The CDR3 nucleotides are TGTGCCAGCAGTGAATTCGGGGGTGAGCAGTTCTTC. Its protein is CASSEFGGEQFF.

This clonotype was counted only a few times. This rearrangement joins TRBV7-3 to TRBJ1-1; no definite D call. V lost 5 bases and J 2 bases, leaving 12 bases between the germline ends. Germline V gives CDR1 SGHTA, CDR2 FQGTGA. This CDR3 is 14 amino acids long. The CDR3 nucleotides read TGTGCCAGCAGCCTAAGCGCTCCTAACACTGAAGCTTTCTTT. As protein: CASSLSAPNTEAFF.

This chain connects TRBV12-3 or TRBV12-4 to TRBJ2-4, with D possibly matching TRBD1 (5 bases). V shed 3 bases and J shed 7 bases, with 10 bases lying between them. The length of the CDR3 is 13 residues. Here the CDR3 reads CASSFDRWNIQYF. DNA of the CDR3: TGTGCCAGCAGTTTTGACAGATGGAACATTCAGTACTTC.

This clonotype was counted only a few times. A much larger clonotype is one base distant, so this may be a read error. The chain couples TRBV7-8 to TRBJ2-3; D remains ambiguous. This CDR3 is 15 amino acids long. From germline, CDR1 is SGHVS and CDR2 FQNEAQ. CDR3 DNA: TGTGCCAGCAGCTTAGTGGGCTCAATCACAGATACGCGGTATTTT. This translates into CASSLVGSITDTRYF.

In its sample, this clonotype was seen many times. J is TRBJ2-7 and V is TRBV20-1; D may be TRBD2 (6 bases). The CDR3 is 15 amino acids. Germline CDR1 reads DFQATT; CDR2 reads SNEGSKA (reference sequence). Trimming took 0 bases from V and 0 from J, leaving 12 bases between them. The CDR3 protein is CSARDLATSSYEQYF. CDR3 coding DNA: TGCAGTGCTAGAGATTTAGCGACTAGCTCCTACGAGCAGTACTTC.

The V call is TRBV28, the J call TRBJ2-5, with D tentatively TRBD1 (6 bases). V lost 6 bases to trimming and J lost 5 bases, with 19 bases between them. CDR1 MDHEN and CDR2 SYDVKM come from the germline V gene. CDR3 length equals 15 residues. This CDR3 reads CASSEGDEAEETQYF. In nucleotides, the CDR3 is TGTGCCAGCAGCGAGGGGGACGAGGCCGAGGAGACCCAGTACTTC.

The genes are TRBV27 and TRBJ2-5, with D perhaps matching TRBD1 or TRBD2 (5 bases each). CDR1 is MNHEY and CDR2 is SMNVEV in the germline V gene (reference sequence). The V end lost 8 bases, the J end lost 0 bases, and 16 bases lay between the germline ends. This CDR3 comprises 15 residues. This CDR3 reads CASSRWDQYQETQYF. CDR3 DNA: TGTGCCAGCTCACGGTGGGACCAGTACCAAGAGACCCAGTACTTC.

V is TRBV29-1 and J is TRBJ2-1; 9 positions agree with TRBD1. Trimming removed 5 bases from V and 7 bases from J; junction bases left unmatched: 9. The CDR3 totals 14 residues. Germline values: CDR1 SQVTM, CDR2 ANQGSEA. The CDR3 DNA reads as TGCAGCGTTTTTCGACAGGGGGATTTGAATGAGCAGTTCTTC. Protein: CSVFRQGDLNEQFF.

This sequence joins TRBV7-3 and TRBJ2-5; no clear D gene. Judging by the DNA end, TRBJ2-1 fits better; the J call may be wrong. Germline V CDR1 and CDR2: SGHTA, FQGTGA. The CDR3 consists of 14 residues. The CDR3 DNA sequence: TGTGCCAGCAGCTTAATAGGAGAGTACAATGAGCAGTTCTTC. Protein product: CASSLIGEYNEQFF.

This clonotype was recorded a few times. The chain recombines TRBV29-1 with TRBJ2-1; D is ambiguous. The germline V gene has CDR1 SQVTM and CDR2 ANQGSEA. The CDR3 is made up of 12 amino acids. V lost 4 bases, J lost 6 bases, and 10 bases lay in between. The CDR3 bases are TGCAGCGTTGTCGGTTATATCAATGAGCAGTTCTTC. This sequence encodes CSVVGYINEQFF.